This entry is about one TCR beta chain. The sequenced target, TCR beta, came from blood CD8+ and CD4+ T cells. This specimen belongs to a study of CD8 T cells in Susac syndrome. J lost 1 base, V lost 3 bases, and 2 bases had no gene match. The CDR3 is 14 amino acids. Germline CDR1 and CDR2: SGDLS and YYNGEE. The authors reverse transcribed roughly 0.5 to 1 ug RNA with random hexamers. Coverage of TCR beta CDR3 amplification by immunoSEQ multiplex PCR extended to 54 Vbeta and 13 Jbeta. TCRdb redid the calling of the immunoSEQ multiplex PCR reads with MiXCR, one entry per CDR3 protein. The sample has 150,000 to 200,000 distinct CDR3 sequences; roughly 93% are singletons.

The clonotype was recovered from a human donor in good health. Sample: CD4+ T cells from PBMCs. V usage is TRBV9 and J usage is TRBJ1-1, with 8 bases matching TRBD1. CDR3 DNA: TGTGCCAGCAGCGAGACAGGGGCGAACACTGAAGCTTTCTTT. Amino acid sequence: CASSETGANTEAFF.